The T cell receptor (beta chain) under discussion was sequenced for a study of blood T cell repertoires in COVID-19. This table comes from immunoSEQ multiplex PCR, and its TCRdb copy is limited to in-frame clones, with some not included. This table holds just under 150,000 clones, roughly 90% found once. The receptor was derived from a woman aged 45-65 years with acute or convalescent COVID-19. Sequenced input: peripheral blood.

CDR3 DNA sequence: TGCAGTGCTAGAGGCTGGAGGGCCCAGTACTTC. It yields the protein CSARGWRAQYF. V is TRBV20-1 and J is TRBJ2-7; maybe TRBD2 (6 bases). The CDR3 is 11 residues long. Germline V CDR1 and CDR2: DFQATT, SNEGSKA (reference sequence). Trimming stripped 1 base from V and 10 bases from J, with 11 bases between.